The 13 T cell receptor beta chains in this list originate from one sample, sequenced in a study of blood T cell repertoires in COVID-19. Assay used: immunoSEQ multiplex PCR; TCRdb lists only in-frame clones, some missing. The top ten clones hold around 3% of a sample with 150,000 or so clones, approximately 83% of them seen once. Material for sequencing was peripheral blood. The receptor source for this set is a woman older than 75 with acute or convalescent COVID-19.

This clone occurred once. The genes are TRBV7-3 and TRBJ2-3; TRBD2 matches 11 bases. Losses at the gene ends were 2 bases for V and 4 bases for J; bases not matched to a gene: 2. Germline CDR1 reads SGHTA; CDR2 reads FQGTGA. There are 15 residues in the CDR3. The CDR3 sequence: CASSLLAGGADTQYF. The CDR3, as DNA: TGTGCCAGCAGCTTACTAGCGGGGGGTGCAGATACGCAGTATTTT.

V usage is TRBV7-9 and J usage is TRBJ1-2, with D possibly TRBD1 on 6 matching bases. Germline CDR1 reads SEHNR; CDR2 reads FQNEAQ (reference sequence). The CDR3 is 13 amino acids. V lost 2 bases, J lost 8 bases, and 12 bases lay in between. This CDR3 is CASSLQYGQGYTF. DNA of the CDR3: TGTGCCAGCAGCTTACAATACGGACAGGGCTACACCTTC.

This clone was seen a single time. The V call is TRBV4-2, the J call TRBJ2-1, with 9 positions matching TRBD2. Trimming took 4 bases from V and 0 from J; bases not matched to a gene: 16. The germline V gene encodes CDR1 LGHNA and CDR2 YNFKEQ. This CDR3 is 20 amino acids long. The CDR3 is CASSPSGASGAGSSYNEQFF. As DNA, the CDR3 is TGTGCCAGCAGCCCCTCAGGGGCTAGCGGGGCGGGGAGCTCCTACAATGAGCAGTTCTTC.

V usage is TRBV7-2 and J usage is TRBJ1-6; the D is unclear. This CDR3 is built from 13 residues. V lost 5 bases and J 10 bases, leaving 12 bases between the germline ends. CDR1 is SGHTA and CDR2 is FQGNSA in the germline V gene. Written as DNA, the CDR3 is TGTGCCAGCAGCCTCCCGGAGGAGTCACCCCTCCACTTT. Encoded protein: CASSLPEESPLHF.

This clone has only one observation. The rearrangement joins TRBV3-1 (or the pseudogene TRBV3-2) to TRBJ2-7; D uncertain. This CDR3 is 14 amino acids long. V was clipped by 0 bases and J by 2 bases, with 8 bases between them. Germline assignment: CDR1 LGHDT and CDR2 YNNKEL (reference sequence). The CDR3 spells CASSQDSAAYEQYF. The CDR3, as DNA: TGTGCCAGCAGCCAAGATAGTGCTGCCTACGAGCAGTACTTC.

The chain has TRBV20-1 and TRBJ2-7; D call uncertain. The CDR3 spans 12 residues. CDR1 is DFQATT and CDR2 is SNEGSKA in the germline V gene (reference sequence). V shed 3 bases and J shed 6 bases, with 12 bases lying between them. The CDR3 reads CSASYPGAEQYF. Here the CDR3 DNA reads TGCAGTGCTAGTTACCCCGGAGCCGAGCAGTACTTC.

The chain joins TRBV5-1 to TRBJ2-7; 11 bases match TRBD1. V was clipped by 2 bases and J by 6 bases; unmatched bases: 7. Germline V gene sequence: CDR1 SGHRS, CDR2 YFSETQ. The CDR3 sequence is 15 residues long. The CDR3 DNA reads as TGCGCCAGCAGCTTAGCTGGACAGGGGGCTTTCGAGCAGTACTTC. Translating it yields CASSLAGQGAFEQYF.

V and J are TRBV7-2 and TRBJ1-2, with TRBD1 as a possible D gene (5 bases). Germline V gene lookup returns CDR1 SGHTA and CDR2 FQGNSA. The CDR3 contains 18 residues. Trimming cost V 2 bases and J 5 bases, with 24 bases left between them. The CDR3 bases are TGTGCCAGCAGCTTAAACGTTCCAGGGCCAACTACCCCATATGGCTACACCTTC. Its translation: CASSLNVPGPTTPYGYTF. Full variable domain (outside the CDR3, taken from reference TRBV7-2 and TRBJ1-2): GAGVSQSPSNKVTEKGKDVELRCDPISGHTALYWYRQSLGQGLEFLIYFQGNSAPDKSGLPSDRFSAERTGGSVSTLTIQRTQQEDSAVYLCASSLNVPGPTTPYGYTFGSGTRLTVV.

This clone was observed a single time. V gene TRBV5-1 combines with J gene TRBJ1-2, with 7 bases fitting TRBD1. V lost 2 bases and J lost 7; bases outside the gene matches: 5. Germline V gene data show CDR1 as SGHRS and CDR2 as YFSETQ. The length of the CDR3 is 13 residues. The CDR3 protein is CASSLDRDGGYTF. The CDR3 DNA reads TGCGCCAGCAGCTTAGACAGGGACGGTGGCTACACCTTC.

The chain is built from TRBV30 and TRBJ2-3; 7 nucleotides line up with TRBD1. The V segment lost 2 bases and the J segment 8 bases; nucleotides outside the gene matches: 7. The CDR3 has 13 residues. CDR1 and CDR2 (germline): GTSNPN, SVGIG (reference sequence). CDR3 sequence (DNA): TGTGCCTGGAGTCCAACAGGGGCTGGTACGCAGTATTTT. Translating it yields CAWSPTGAGTQYF.

The chain employs TRBV30 and TRBJ1-5; a weak D match, TRBD1 (5 bases). CDR3 size: 15 residues. CDR1 and CDR2 from the germline V gene are GTSNPN and SVGIG (reference sequence). The V and J ends lost 3 bases and 4 bases respectively, with 16 bases between them. In DNA form, the CDR3 reads TGTGCCTGGAGCGTAGGACTTGGGGGGAATCAGCCCCAGCATTTT. Amino acids: CAWSVGLGGNQPQHF.

The genes are TRBV2 and TRBJ1-2; 7 nucleotides agree with TRBD1. Germline V lookup: CDR1 SNHLY, CDR2 FYNNEI. J lost 4 bases, V lost 3 bases, and 5 bases had no gene match. The CDR3 runs 14 residues. The CDR3 coding sequence is TGTGCCAGCAGTGATTCCGACAGGGTCTATGGCTACACCTTC. Translated: CASSDSDRVYGYTF.

This chain links TRBV4-1 with TRBJ1-4; D not resolved. The CDR3 length is 16 residues. The V and J ends lost 5 bases and 8 bases respectively, with 21 bases between them. From germline, CDR1 is MGHRA and CDR2 YSYEKL. DNA of the CDR3: TGCGCCAGCAGCTCTGGGAGGATACCTCCGGGGGAAAAACTGTTTTTT. It is translated as CASSSGRIPPGEKLFF.